One sample yielded the 30 T cell receptor beta chains listed below, sequenced in a study of T cells in Graves' hyperthyroidism and ophthalmopathy (dated 2019 in TCRdb). The library was generated by multiplex PCR. Instrument on record: Illumina HiSeq 2000. TCR beta CDR3 regions were amplified from RNA transcripts. The TCR CDR3 was subjected to a first round of RT-PCR using the HTBI primer set and the Qiagen OneStep RT-PCR kit. The public reads were reprocessed in TCRdb via fastp at Q25 and MiXCR, keeping in-frame beta chains. All rows with the same CDR3 protein become a single entry with the most common DNA and genes. The sample includes a few hundred thousand distinct CDR3 sequences, with 15% to 17% observed a single time. Roughly a quarter of the sample lies in the top ten. Sample: blood. The receptors here all came from a woman between 18 and 29 years old with Graves' hyperthyroidism that later progressed to Graves' ophthalmopathy.

The CDR3 is CASSEPSAPMNEQFF. The CDR3 DNA reads as TGTGCCAGCAGTGAACCTAGCGCTCCTATGAATGAGCAGTTCTTC. The V and J genes are TRBV6-1 and TRBJ2-1; a possible D gene is TRBD2 (6 bases). V dropped 2 bases and J dropped 7 bases, with 15 bases sitting between them. Germline V CDR1 and CDR2: MNHNS, SASEGT. This CDR3 spans 15 amino acids.

Remarks on this clonotype: Because the CDR3 is missing its conserved closing phenylalanine or tryptophan, this is likely a read error. The V gene is TRBV29-1, the J gene TRBJ1-1; D gene unclear. Deletions cut 4 bases from V and 0 bases from J, with 12 bases between. The length of the CDR3 is 14 residues. The germline gives CDR1 SQVTM, CDR2 ANQGSEA. In DNA form, the CDR3 reads TGCAGCGTTGTTCAGGCGTCGATGAACACTGAAGCTTTCTCT. It translates to CSVVQASMNTEAFS.

This clonotype was seen a few times. V gene TRBV24-1 combines with J gene TRBJ1-5; D is uncertain. CDR1 is KGHDR, CDR2 SFDVKD, per germline. V lost 5 bases and J lost 0, with 7 bases in between. There are 14 residues in the CDR3. CDR3 in amino acids: CATSVSASNQPQHF. The CDR3, as DNA: TGTGCCACCAGTGTATCTGCTAGCAATCAGCCCCAGCATTTT.

This clonotype was counted many times. The CDR3 DNA follows: TGTGCCAGCAGCTCCACCCAGGGGATAGATACGCAGTATTTT. Protein sequence: CASSSTQGIDTQYF. The rearrangement links TRBV5-6 to TRBJ2-3; the D gene is possibly TRBD1 (6 bases). V lost 3 bases and J 5 bases, leaving 13 bases between the germline ends. Germline CDR1 SGHDT, CDR2 YYEEEE. The CDR3 consists of 14 residues.

This clonotype was recorded many times. This chain joins TRBV10-2 and TRBJ2-7; weak D call: TRBD1 (6 bases). In germline, CDR1 is WSHSY, CDR2 SAAADI. V was pared by 8 bases and J by 7 bases, with 18 bases between. The CDR3 extends over 13 amino acids. The CDR3 region is CASGGWGREEQYF. In DNA form, the CDR3 reads TGCGCCAGCGGGGGCTGGGGGCGAGAAGAGCAGTACTTC.

V gene TRBV5-1 combines with J gene TRBJ2-2; D unresolved. The V gene's germline CDR1 is SGHRS and CDR2 YFSETQ. V dropped 0 bases and J dropped 7 bases, with 4 bases sitting between them. The CDR3 contains 12 residues. The CDR3 DNA sequence: TGCGCCAGCAGCTTGGGGAACGGGGAGCTGTTTTTT. Translated, it gives CASSLGNGELFF.

Regarding this clonotype: A much larger clone lies a single base off, so this may be a read error. This chain joins TRBV6-1 and TRBJ2-7; D remains ambiguous. CDR1 is MNHNS, CDR2 SASEGT, per germline. Trimming left V 5 bases short and J 4 bases short, with 12 bases between. The CDR3 extends over 13 amino acids. The CDR3, as DNA: TGTGCCAGCAGTCAGACGACCTCATACGAGCAGTACTTC. Its translation: CASSQTTSYEQYF.

This clonotype showed up many times. This chain joins TRBV11-2 and TRBJ2-1; possible D gene TRBD1, 5 bases. Germline CDR1 is SGHAT and CDR2 is FQNNGV. V lost 4 bases, J lost 5 bases, and 6 bases lay in between. CDR3 length: 12 amino acids. The CDR3 sequence is CASSSTDNEQFF. The CDR3 nucleotides are TGTGCCAGCAGCTCGACAGACAATGAGCAGTTCTTC.

This clonotype came up a few times. This chain joins TRBV6-9 and TRBJ1-3, with 7 bases fitting TRBD1. The CDR3 has 15 amino acids. Germline lookup yields CDR1 MNHGY and CDR2 SVAAGI. With V trimmed by 4 bases and J by 4 bases, 7 bases remained unmatched. The CDR3 sequence: CASSSSETGGNTIYF. CDR3 bases: TGTGCCAGCAGTTCCTCGGAGACAGGGGGAAACACCATATATTTT.

This clonotype was detected only a few times. The chain combines TRBV2 with TRBJ1-5, with D unresolved. Germline V gives CDR1 SNHLY, CDR2 FYNNEI. The CDR3 extends over 13 amino acids. The germline V and J ends were trimmed by 5 bases and 3 bases, with 8 bases remaining between them. The CDR3 is CASSNSLNQPQHF. CDR3 bases: TGTGCCAGCAGTAATAGTCTCAATCAGCCCCAGCATTTT.

The V call is TRBV7-6, the J call TRBJ2-1; D might be TRBD2 (5 bases). The CDR3 loop spans 17 amino acids. Germline V gene data show CDR1 as SGHVS and CDR2 as FNYEAQ. Trimming took off 2 bases at V and 7 bases at J, with 21 bases between the two ends. The CDR3 sequence is CASSLRSPAEIGNEQFF. DNA for the CDR3: TGTGCCAGCAGCTTACGGTCGCCAGCGGAGATCGGTAATGAGCAGTTCTTC.

The gene calls are TRBV3-1 and TRBJ1-2; 8 bases map to TRBD1. The germline V gene has CDR1 LGHDT and CDR2 YNNKEL (reference sequence). The CDR3 is made up of 13 amino acids. With 1 base clipped from V and 8 bases from J, the junction kept 3 bases outside the gene matches. This CDR3 is CASSQGRGQGYTF. The CDR3 DNA is TGTGCCAGCAGCCAAGGCAGGGGGCAAGGCTACACCTTC.

This clonotype was observed many times. The V gene is TRBV11-2, the J gene TRBJ1-4; D unclear. CDR1 is SGHAT, CDR2 FQNNGV, per germline. Trimming cost V 3 bases and J 0 bases, with 5 bases left between them. This CDR3 is built from 14 residues. CDR3 loop: CASSFVATNEKLFF. The CDR3 DNA is TGTGCCAGCAGCTTCGTTGCAACTAATGAAAAACTGTTTTTT.

The chain employs TRBV7-9 and TRBJ1-2, with D uncertain. V lost 8 bases and J lost 7, with 14 bases in between. The germline V gene has CDR1 SEHNR and CDR2 FQNEAQ (reference sequence). The CDR3 sequence is 12 residues long. For the CDR3, the DNA is TGTGCCAGCGGCTATAACGCTGTTGGCTACACCTTC. Translation gives CASGYNAVGYTF.

In its sample, this clonotype was seen once. The rearrangement links TRBV5-4 to TRBJ2-7, with 16 positions matching TRBD2. V was clipped by 4 bases and J by 6 bases; unmatched bases: 7. Germline loops: CDR1 SGHNT, CDR2 YYREEE (reference sequence). CDR3 length: 16 amino acids. CDR3 DNA sequence: TGTGCCAGCAGCGTGGGACTAGCGGGAGGGCCGGGCGAGCAGTACTTC. Translated, it gives CASSVGLAGGPGEQYF.

The chain is built from TRBV12-3 or TRBV12-4 and TRBJ1-1; D unclear. V lost 3 bases to trimming and J lost 1 base, with 12 bases between them. The CDR3 is 15 amino acids. The CDR3 sequence is CASSFRGDGNTEAFF. The CDR3 nucleotides are TGTGCCAGCAGTTTCCGGGGAGACGGGAACACTGAAGCTTTCTTT.

The sample holds a few counts of this clonotype. The chain employs TRBV28 and TRBJ2-5; D is perhaps TRBD2 (6 bases). Trimming pared 3 bases from V and 4 bases from J, leaving 12 bases between. The CDR3 length is 14 residues. Germline assignment: CDR1 MDHEN and CDR2 SYDVKM. CDR3 nucleotide sequence: TGTGCCAGCAGTTTCGTCCCGGGAGTAGAGACCCAGTACTTC. It encodes CASSFVPGVETQYF.

This clonotype was seen many times. The gene calls are TRBV6-2 or TRBV6-3 and TRBJ2-3; 15 nucleotides agree with TRBD2. Germline V CDR1 and CDR2: MNHEY, SVGEGT. Trimming cost V 5 bases and J 2 bases; bases outside gene matches: 11. This CDR3 is built from 19 residues. CDR3 protein: CASSGFSGTSGRITDTQYF. DNA for the CDR3: TGTGCCAGCAGTGGATTTTCCGGGACTAGCGGGAGGATCACAGATACGCAGTATTTT.

This clonotype was seen a handful of times. The junction departs from germline at one end; a sequencing error may be responsible. V usage is TRBV19 and J usage is TRBJ2-6; D is perhaps TRBD1 (5 bases). CDR3 length: 16 amino acids. Per germline, CDR1 LNHDA and CDR2 SQIVND (reference sequence). The CDR3 reads CASSIGRASGADVLTF. The CDR3 coding sequence is TGTGCCAGTAGTATAGGACGGGCCTCTGGGGCCGACGTCCTGACTTTC. Drawing the rest from reference TRBV19 and TRBJ2-6, the complete variable domain is DGGITQSPKYLFRKEGQNVTLSCEQNLNHDAMYWYRQDPGQGLRLIYYSQIVNDFQKGDIAEGYSVSREKKESFPLTVTSAQKNPTAFYLCASSIGRASGADVLTFGAGSRLTVL.

In this sample, this clonotype turned up many times. This chain joins TRBV18 and TRBJ2-3, with a weak D call TRBD1 (6 bases). CDR1 is KGHSH and CDR2 is LQKENI in the germline V gene. The CDR3 runs 14 residues. V lost 2 bases and J 1 base, leaving 7 bases between the germline ends. The CDR3: CASSPRQGTDTQYF. CDR3 nucleotides: TGTGCCAGCTCACCAAGACAGGGCACAGATACGCAGTATTTT.

The sample holds a few counts of this clonotype. V usage is TRBV28 and J usage is TRBJ1-5; D remains unclear. Trimming stripped 7 bases from V and 0 bases from J, with 10 bases between. The CDR3 is made up of 14 amino acids. Germline assignment: CDR1 MDHEN and CDR2 SYDVKM. The CDR3 DNA reads as TGTGCCAGCACCCCGACACTTAGCAATCAGCCCCAGCATTTT. Its protein product is CASTPTLSNQPQHF.

The chain has TRBV6-5 and TRBJ2-5, with D hard to call. The CDR3 runs to 14 residues. CDR1 is MNHEY, CDR2 SVGAGI, per germline. With 0 bases removed from V and 7 bases from J, the gap between germline ends came to 12 bases. CDR3 nucleotide sequence: TGTGCCAGCAGTTACTCTACTGGGGTCTCGACCCAGTACTTC. Translating gives CASSYSTGVSTQYF.

This clonotype was detected many times. This chain links TRBV20-1 with TRBJ2-3, with unresolved D. The CDR3 spans 17 residues. The V gene lost 5 bases and the J gene lost 1 base, with 22 bases spanning the gap. Per germline, CDR1 DFQATT and CDR2 SNEGSKA (reference sequence). The CDR3 DNA reads TGCAGTGCTTGCAGACCCAACCCTCCTCTTGGCACAGATACGCAGTATTTT. Protein: CSACRPNPPLGTDTQYF.

The count of this clonotype is one. With a much larger clone just one base away, this may be a read error. V usage is TRBV12-3 or TRBV12-4 and J usage is TRBJ2-5, with 14 bases aligning to TRBD2. The CDR3 has 15 residues. V lost 8 bases to trimming and J lost 5 bases; unmatched junction nucleotides: 7. CDR3 in DNA: TGTGCCAGCCTGGGACTAGCGGGAGATGGGGAGACCCAGTACTTC. Its protein product is CASLGLAGDGETQYF.

DNA for the CDR3: TGTGCCAGCAGAGAGTGGACAGGGTCCACTGAAGCTTTCTTT. This gives the protein CASREWTGSTEAFF. The genes are TRBV27 and TRBJ1-1; 8 bases fit TRBD1. Germline V CDR1 and CDR2: MNHEY, SMNVEV (reference sequence). The CDR3 runs to 14 residues. The trim removed 6 bases at V and 4 bases at J, leaving 7 bases unmatched.

V usage is TRBV6-1 and J usage is TRBJ2-1; a possible D gene is TRBD2 (5 bases). The ends were cut back, 4 bases at V and 9 bases at J, with 13 bases in the middle. Germline values: CDR1 MNHNS, CDR2 SASEGT. The CDR3 extends over 13 amino acids. In nucleotides, the CDR3 is TGTGCCAGCAGTGCTGGGTCTGGGAGTGAGCAGTTCTTC. Translation: CASSAGSGSEQFF.

Comments on this clonotype: Being one base from a much bigger clone, this may be a read error. The CDR3 nucleotides read TGTGCCGGCAGCTCGGACTTGGGGGTCTACGAGCAGTACTTC. Amino acids: CAGSSDLGVYEQYF. The chain recombines TRBV7-2 with TRBJ2-7, with D possibly called TRBD1 or TRBD2 (5 bases each). Germline CDR1 SGHTA, CDR2 FQGNSA. This CDR3 contains 14 residues.

At least ten counts were recorded for this clonotype. J is TRBJ1-5 and V is TRBV6-6, with 7 nucleotides matching TRBD1. V lost 2 bases and J lost 4; bases outside the gene matches: 8. Per the germline V gene, CDR1 is MNHNY and CDR2 is SVGAGI (reference sequence). CDR3 size: 16 residues. The CDR3 sequence is CASSYPTGAGNQPQHF. The CDR3 DNA reads as TGTGCCAGCAGTTACCCCACAGGGGCAGGTAATCAGCCCCAGCATTTT.

This clonotype was observed many times. The gene calls are TRBV7-9 and TRBJ2-7; D uncertain. The V gene lost 4 bases and the J gene lost 0 bases, with 7 bases spanning the gap. CDR3 length equals 13 residues. CDR1 and CDR2 (germline): SEHNR, FQNEAQ (reference sequence). CDR3 region: CASSYPRSYEQYF. The DNA of the CDR3 is TGTGCCAGCAGCTACCCCCGCTCCTACGAGCAGTACTTC.

The chain's CDR3 is CASSQEKVASYEQYF. CDR3 coding DNA: TGCGCCAGCAGCCAAGAAAAAGTCGCTTCCTACGAGCAGTACTTC. The chain couples TRBV4-3 to TRBJ2-7; the D is unclear. This CDR3 has 15 amino acids. Deletions cut 0 bases from V and 1 base from J, with 10 bases between. Germline V gene lookup returns CDR1 LGHNA and CDR2 YSLEER.